This passage covers 22 T cell receptor beta chains from one sample sequenced in a study of T cell responses to AZD1222 COVID-19 vaccine listed by TCRdb under 2021. The sample's time point label, decoded: baseline before first vaccination. Receptor libraries were prepared by the immunoSEQ multiplex PCR assay. TCRdb obtained this table from immuneACCESS and retained in-frame rearrangements with V and J assigned. These tables miss some clones; where compared with another copy, unresolved V genes account for less than half of the shortfall, and the remainder is unexplained. The sample table holds over 100,000 clones, of which 92% were seen once. The top ten clones comprise 1.7% of the sample. The specimen comprised peripheral blood, sampled on day 0 of AZD1222 vaccination. The receptors come from an adult in good health.

V and J are TRBV7-9 and TRBJ1-4, with 8 nucleotides matching TRBD1. The germline CDR1 and CDR2 sequences are SEHNR and FQNEAQ (reference sequence). The CDR3 totals 16 residues. The J segment lost 3 bases and the V segment lost 5 bases, leaving 8 bases of the junction unmatched. The CDR3 protein is CASSPGQGRANEKLFF. The CDR3 nucleotides are TGTGCCAGCAGCCCAGGACAGGGCCGAGCTAATGAAAAACTGTTTTTT.

CDR3 nucleotide sequence: TGTGCCAGCAGCCTGCTAGGGAACACCGGGGAGCTGTTTTTT. This gives the protein CASSLLGNTGELFF. This chain joins TRBV7-2 and TRBJ2-2; D is unclear. With 5 bases removed from V and 1 base from J, the gap between germline ends came to 8 bases. The V gene's germline CDR1 is SGHTA and CDR2 FQGNSA. This CDR3 spans 14 amino acids.

This clone was recorded only once. The chain combines TRBV6-5 with TRBJ1-6; D remains unclear. Germline V gives CDR1 MNHEY, CDR2 SVGAGI. V lost 0 bases and J lost 8, with 14 bases in between. The CDR3 totals 16 residues. CDR3 loop: CASSYSVDLGDSPLHF. The CDR3 bases are TGTGCCAGCAGTTACTCAGTAGACCTGGGAGATTCACCCCTCCACTTT.

The rearrangement links TRBV12-5 to TRBJ2-6, with TRBD2 matching 7 bases. In germline, CDR1 is LGHNT, CDR2 FRNRAP. The V segment lost 1 base and the J segment 0 bases; nucleotides outside the gene matches: 6. The CDR3 is 18 amino acids. DNA for the CDR3: TGTGCTAGTGGTTTGGGGGGAGGGGCAAACTCTGGGGCCAACGTCCTGACTTTC. It encodes CASGLGGGANSGANVLTF.

J is TRBJ1-1 and V is TRBV7-9; perhaps TRBD1 as D (6 bases). Deletions cut 1 base from V and 7 bases from J, with 13 bases between. Germline V CDR1 and CDR2: SEHNR, FQNEAQ (reference sequence). The CDR3 has 14 amino acids. In DNA form, the CDR3 reads TGTGCCAGCAGCTTAGAGTCCCGGGACATTGAAGCTTTCTTT. Protein sequence: CASSLESRDIEAFF.

This clone is a singleton in its sample. Other DNA variants within this sample encode the same CDR3. V and J are TRBV11-3 and TRBJ1-1; D might be TRBD1 (6 bases). V gave up 4 bases and J gave up 3 bases, with 9 bases separating them. From germline, CDR1 is SGHNT and CDR2 YENEEA. This CDR3 spans 13 amino acids. This CDR3 is CASSSQGDTEAFF. The CDR3 DNA is TGTGCCAGCAGCTCACAGGGAGACACTGAAGCTTTCTTT.

CDR3 nucleotide sequence: TGTGCCTGGAGTAAGGGACAGGGGGCTTTCAACACTGAAGCTTTCTTT. Amino acids: CAWSKGQGAFNTEAFF. The rearrangement uses TRBV30 and TRBJ1-1; 12 bases are shared with TRBD1. Trimming took 2 bases from V and 2 from J; bases not matched to a gene: 6. The CDR3 runs 16 residues. Germline CDR1 GTSNPN, CDR2 SVGIG (reference sequence).

The chain links TRBV12-3 or TRBV12-4 to TRBJ2-2; no firm D call. The CDR3 is 12 amino acids. V lost 6 bases, J lost 5 bases, and 7 bases lay in between. The CDR3 reads CASSRWTGELFF. The DNA for the CDR3 is TGTGCCAGCAGCCGATGGACCGGGGAGCTGTTTTTT.

This chain links TRBV6-5 with TRBJ2-2; a weak D match, TRBD1 (5 bases). V dropped 2 bases and J dropped 4 bases, with 11 bases sitting between them. Germline CDR1 reads MNHEY; CDR2 reads SVGAGI. The CDR3 runs 15 residues. CDR3 DNA: TGTGCCAGCAGTTACCGGCAGGGTGGCACCGGGGAGCTGTTTTTT. Translating gives CASSYRQGGTGELFF.

The V gene is TRBV3-1 (or the pseudogene TRBV3-2), the J gene TRBJ1-1; possibly TRBD1 for D (5 bases). CDR1 is LGHDT and CDR2 is YNNKEL in the germline V gene (reference sequence). The CDR3 contains 15 residues. V lost 5 bases, J lost 0 bases, and 13 bases lay in between. The chain's CDR3 is CASSWGGEMNTEAFF. CDR3 nucleotide sequence: TGTGCCAGCAGCTGGGGGGGGGAGATGAACACTGAAGCTTTCTTT.

The V and J genes are TRBV5-4 and TRBJ1-2; 9 bases are a match to TRBD1. The trim removed 3 bases at V and 4 bases at J, leaving 1 base unmatched. Germline loops: CDR1 SGHNT, CDR2 YYREEE (reference sequence). The CDR3 totals 13 residues. The CDR3 region is CASSSGQGYGYTF. The CDR3 DNA reads TGTGCCAGCAGCTCGGGACAGGGCTATGGCTACACCTTC.

The chain joins TRBV18 to TRBJ2-6, with 9 bases that match TRBD2. The length of the CDR3 is 19 residues. CDR1 is KGHSH and CDR2 is LQKENI in the germline V gene. V gave up 3 bases and J gave up 0 bases; unmatched junction bases: 9. The CDR3 sequence is CASSPATLAGISGANVLTF. The CDR3 DNA is TGTGCCAGCTCACCTGCCACCCTAGCGGGGATCTCTGGGGCCAACGTCCTGACTTTC.

V is TRBV12-3 or TRBV12-4 and J is TRBJ1-4; D uncertain. This CDR3 comprises 11 residues. Trimming cost V 6 bases and J 11 bases, with 10 bases left between them. The DNA for the CDR3 is TGTGCCAGCAGCCAAGGCCCTAAACTGTTTTTT. Translating gives CASSQGPKLFF.

The genes are TRBV5-1 and TRBJ2-3, with 8 nucleotides matching TRBD1. This CDR3 is 16 amino acids long. Trimming removed 1 base from V and 4 bases from J; junction bases left unmatched: 8. Germline lookup yields CDR1 SGHRS and CDR2 YFSETQ. The CDR3 sequence is CASSLQDRAEADTQYF. The CDR3 coding sequence is TGCGCCAGCAGCTTGCAGGACAGGGCTGAGGCAGATACGCAGTATTTT.

V usage is TRBV19 and J usage is TRBJ1-5; no reliable D call. V lost 6 bases and J 4 bases, leaving 10 bases between the germline ends. CDR3 length equals 13 residues. The germline gives CDR1 LNHDA, CDR2 SQIVND (reference sequence). CDR3 sequence reads: CASRVTENQPQHF. The CDR3 bases are TGTGCCAGTAGAGTAACGGAAAATCAGCCCCAGCATTTT.

The genes are TRBV5-1 and TRBJ2-5, with 10 bases aligning to TRBD1. The CDR3 covers 17 residues. From germline, CDR1 is SGHRS and CDR2 YFSETQ. The V segment lost 4 bases and the J segment 2 bases; nucleotides outside the gene matches: 11. CDR3 protein: CASSTSATGGRQETQYF. In DNA, the CDR3 is TGCGCCAGCAGCACCTCCGCGACAGGGGGCCGTCAAGAGACCCAGTACTTC.

The chain couples TRBV10-3 to TRBJ2-1; TRBD2 matches at 13 bases. V was clipped by 6 bases and J by 4 bases; unmatched bases: 6. This CDR3 region has 16 residues. Germline V gene sequence: CDR1 ENHRY, CDR2 SYGVKD. The CDR3 protein is CAIRGGTSGTYNEQFF. In DNA, the CDR3 is TGTGCCATCAGGGGCGGGACTAGCGGGACGTACAATGAGCAGTTCTTC.

This chain links TRBV4-3 with TRBJ1-6, with D unclear. The germline V gene has CDR1 LGHNA and CDR2 YSLEER. The CDR3 totals 16 residues. With 1 base removed from V and 3 bases from J, the gap between germline ends came to 10 bases. In DNA, the CDR3 is TGCGCCAGCAGCCAAGGCGATGACTTCTATAATTCACCCCTCCACTTT. Amino acids: CASSQGDDFYNSPLHF.

This clone was counted a single time. The V gene is TRBV4-3, the J gene TRBJ1-5; a possible D gene is TRBD1 (5 bases). Germline V gene data show CDR1 as LGHNA and CDR2 as YSLEER. This CDR3 spans 18 amino acids. The V end was cut by 0 bases, the J end by 0 bases, with 15 bases between. CDR3 in amino acids: CASSQDLPGTDSNQPQHF. The CDR3 nucleotides read TGCGCCAGCAGCCAAGATCTTCCAGGGACCGATAGCAATCAGCCCCAGCATTTT.

This chain uses TRBV24-1 with TRBJ2-2, with TRBD1 matching over 11 bases. CDR3 size: 16 residues. Germline V CDR1 and CDR2: KGHDR, SFDVKD. Unmatched junction bases numbered 7, after V lost 4 bases and J lost 7 bases. The CDR3 loop reads CATSDPKGTGGGELFF. In DNA form, the CDR3 reads TGTGCCACCAGTGACCCGAAGGGGACAGGGGGCGGGGAGCTGTTTTTT.

V and J are TRBV5-1 and TRBJ1-1; no clear D. V lost 0 bases and J 1 base, leaving 7 bases between the germline ends. From germline, CDR1 is SGHRS and CDR2 YFSETQ. CDR3 length: 14 amino acids. The CDR3 sequence is CASSLGEGNTEAFF. The CDR3 DNA follows: TGCGCCAGCAGCTTGGGAGAAGGGAACACTGAAGCTTTCTTT.

This chain uses TRBV6-5 with TRBJ1-1; D gene uncertain. The CDR3 loop spans 13 amino acids. Germline V CDR1 and CDR2: MNHEY, SVGAGI. V was cut by 7 bases and J by 3 bases, with 12 bases left in between. The CDR3 reads CASNMDAYTEAFF. The CDR3 nucleotides read TGTGCCAGCAATATGGACGCTTACACTGAAGCTTTCTTT.